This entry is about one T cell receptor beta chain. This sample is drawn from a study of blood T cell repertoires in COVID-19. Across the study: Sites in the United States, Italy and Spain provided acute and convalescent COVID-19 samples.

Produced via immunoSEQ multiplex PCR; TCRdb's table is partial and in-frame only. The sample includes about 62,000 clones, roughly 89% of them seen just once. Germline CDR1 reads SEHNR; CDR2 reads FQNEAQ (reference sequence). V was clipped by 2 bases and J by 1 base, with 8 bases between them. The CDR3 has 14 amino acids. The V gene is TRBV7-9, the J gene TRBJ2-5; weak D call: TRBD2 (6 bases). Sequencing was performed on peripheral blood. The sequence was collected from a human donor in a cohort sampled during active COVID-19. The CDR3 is CASSLRRGQETQYF. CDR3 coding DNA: TGTGCCAGCAGCTTAAGGCGGGGCCAAGAGACCCAGTACTTC. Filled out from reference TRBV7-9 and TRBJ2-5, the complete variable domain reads DTGVSQNPRHKITKRGQNVTFRCDPISEHNRLYWYRQTLGQGPEFLTYFQNEAQLEKSRLLSDRFSAERPKGSFSTLEIQRTEQGDSAMYLCASSLRRGQETQYFGPGTRLLVL.